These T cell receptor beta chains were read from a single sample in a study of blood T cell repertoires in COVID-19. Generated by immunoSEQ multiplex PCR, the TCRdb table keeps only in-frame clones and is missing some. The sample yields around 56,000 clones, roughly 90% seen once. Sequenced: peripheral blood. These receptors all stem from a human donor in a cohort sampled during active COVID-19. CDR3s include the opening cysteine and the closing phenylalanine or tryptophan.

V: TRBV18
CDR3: CASSPKTGESGNEQFF

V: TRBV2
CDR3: CASSEFNLSSYEQYF

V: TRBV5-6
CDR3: CASSLDRGRNTIYF

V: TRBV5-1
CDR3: CASKLGGLGEQYF

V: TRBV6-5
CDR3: CASSYRGGDPYEQYF

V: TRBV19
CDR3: CASSHLPGQGAKGGGYGYTF

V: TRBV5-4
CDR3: CASSYSTGGYGYTF

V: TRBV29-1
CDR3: CSVGSPGGNEKLFF

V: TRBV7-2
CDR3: CASSLGGGGSYEQYF

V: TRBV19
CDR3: CASSSLTAAKNIQYF

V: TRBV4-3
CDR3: CASSQGGAQETQYF

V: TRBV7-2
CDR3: CASSSDRVYNSPLHF

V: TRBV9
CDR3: CASSASGLAGALTDTQYF

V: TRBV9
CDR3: CASSVGDRGFGNTIYF

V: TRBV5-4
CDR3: CASSLGQAARGYTF

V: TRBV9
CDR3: CASTQDRGFSYNEQFF

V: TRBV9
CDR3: CASSVGLGQETQYF

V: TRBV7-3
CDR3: CASSLKLAGAGTDTQYF

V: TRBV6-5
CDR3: CASSTRENYGYTF

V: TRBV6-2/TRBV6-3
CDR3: CASSYSPWDRDSYEQYF

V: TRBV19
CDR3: CASPGLNTGELFF

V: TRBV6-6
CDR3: CASSHGRDTEAFF

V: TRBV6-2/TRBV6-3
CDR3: CASSYKASGGPDTQYF

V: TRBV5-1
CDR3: CASSYEGSLYEQYF

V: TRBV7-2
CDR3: CASSLGVGTGGPTIYF

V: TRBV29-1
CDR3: CSVGERIYGYTF

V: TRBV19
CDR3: CASKIQMNTGELFF

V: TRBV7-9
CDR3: CASSFSGLNTGELFF

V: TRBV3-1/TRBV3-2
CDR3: CASSQSAGPGNTIYF

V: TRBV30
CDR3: CAWSVVTGGSGYGYTF

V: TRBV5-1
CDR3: CASSSLAGTTDTQYF

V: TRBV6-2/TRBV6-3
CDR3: CASSYSGTSVIDTQYF

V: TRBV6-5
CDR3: CASSYSISGSGNTIYF

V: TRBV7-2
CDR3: CASSLWGGLYNEQFF

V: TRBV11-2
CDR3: CASRPLDREKLFF